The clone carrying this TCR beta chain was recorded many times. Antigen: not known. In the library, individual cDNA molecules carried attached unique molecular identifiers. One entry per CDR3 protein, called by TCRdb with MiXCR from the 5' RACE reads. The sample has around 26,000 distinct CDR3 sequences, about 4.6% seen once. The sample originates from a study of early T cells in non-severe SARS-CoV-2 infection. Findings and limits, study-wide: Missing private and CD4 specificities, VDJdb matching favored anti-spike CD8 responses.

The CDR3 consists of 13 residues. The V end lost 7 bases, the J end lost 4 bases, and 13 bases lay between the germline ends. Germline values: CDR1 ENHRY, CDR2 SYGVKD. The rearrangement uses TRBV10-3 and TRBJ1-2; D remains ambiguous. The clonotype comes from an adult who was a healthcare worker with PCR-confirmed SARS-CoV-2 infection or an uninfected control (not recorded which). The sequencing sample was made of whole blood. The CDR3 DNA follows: TGTGCCATCACACCAGGCGCTATCTATGGCTACACCTTC. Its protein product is CAITPGAIYGYTF.